The 18 T cell receptor beta chains below were found in one sample sequenced in a study of T cells in Graves' hyperthyroidism and ophthalmopathy. It was RNA transcripts that yielded the amplified TCR beta CDR3 regions. Initially, a first-round RT-PCR of the TCR CDR3 employed the HTBI primer set. TCRdb called the multiplex PCR reads again in MiXCR, with one record for every CDR3 protein. The table has approximately 370,000 distinct CDR3 sequences, around 14% seen once; the top ten hold 30% to 35%. The sample comprised blood. All receptors come from a woman in her thirties with Graves' hyperthyroidism.

This chain uses TRBV14 with TRBJ2-3, with 8 bases aligning to TRBD2. The CDR3 totals 22 residues. V dropped 0 bases and J dropped 1; count of bases not matched to a gene: 21. Germline V lookup: CDR1 SGHDN, CDR2 FVKESK. CDR3 in DNA: TGTGCCAGCAGCCAAGATTACCCGGGCGGGGCTAGCGGGTACCGAGGCACAGATACGCAGTATTTT. This gives the protein CASSQDYPGGASGYRGTDTQYF.

The J gene is TRBJ2-7, the V gene TRBV13; perhaps TRBD1 as D (6 bases). V was shortened by 2 bases and J by 3 bases, with 17 bases between the two germline ends. The germline CDR1 and CDR2 sequences are PRHDT and FYEKMQ (reference sequence). This CDR3 has 16 amino acids. CDR3 in amino acids: CASSLKGPGAFYEQYF. CDR3 sequence (DNA): TGTGCCAGCAGCTTAAAGGGGCCAGGGGCTTTCTACGAGCAGTACTTC.

The rearrangement links TRBV7-2 to TRBJ2-1; 8 nucleotides align to TRBD2. J lost 4 bases, V lost 10 bases, and 9 bases had no gene match. This CDR3 has 14 amino acids. Germline V gene lookup returns CDR1 SGHTA and CDR2 FQGNSA. CDR3 in amino acids: CATLSGSMYNEQFF. DNA of the CDR3: TGTGCCACCTTGAGCGGGAGCATGTACAATGAGCAGTTCTTC.

Ten or more counts support this clonotype. V usage is TRBV6-1 and J usage is TRBJ2-1, with D perhaps matching TRBD1 (5 bases). V was shortened by 1 base and J by 5 bases, with 9 bases between the two germline ends. From germline, CDR1 is MNHNS and CDR2 SASEGT. CDR3 length: 14 amino acids. Here the CDR3 reads CASSEGRANNEQFF. CDR3 DNA sequence: TGTGCCAGCAGTGAAGGCAGGGCGAACAATGAGCAGTTCTTC.

This clonotype has ten or more counts. The chain joins TRBV3-1 to TRBJ1-2, with 10 bases that match TRBD1. This CDR3 region has 16 residues. The V gene end was trimmed by 8 bases and the J gene end by 8 bases; junction bases not matched to a gene: 17. Germline values: CDR1 LGHDT, CDR2 YNNKEL (reference sequence). CDR3 DNA sequence: TGTGCCAGCGGGCCTCATAGGACAGGGGGGGATCGCGGCTACACCTTC. It encodes CASGPHRTGGDRGYTF.

The rearrangement links TRBV20-1 to TRBJ1-4, with a tentative D call TRBD1 (6 bases). Trimming cost V 1 base and J 4 bases, with 16 bases left between them. Germline CDR1 reads DFQATT; CDR2 reads SNEGSKA (reference sequence). There are 16 residues in the CDR3. In nucleotides, the CDR3 is TGCAGTGCTAGAGGACTCATGGGGGCCCATAATGAAAAACTGTTTTTT. Translation gives CSARGLMGAHNEKLFF.

This chain uses TRBV19 with TRBJ2-2; 8 nucleotides line up with TRBD2. Per germline, CDR1 LNHDA and CDR2 SQIVND (reference sequence). There are 15 residues in the CDR3. Germline trimming cut 8 bases from V and 4 bases from J; bases unmatched to any gene: 9. The CDR3 sequence: CASSPLAGLTGELFF. DNA of the CDR3: TGTGCCAGTTCACCCTTAGCGGGACTCACCGGGGAGCTGTTTTTT.

Regarding this clonotype: This may be a read error, as it is one base from a much larger clone. The chain links TRBV20-1 to TRBJ2-7; D is possibly TRBD1 (5 bases). The CDR3 consists of 15 residues. Germline CDR1 DFQATT, CDR2 SNEGSKA (reference sequence). Deletions cut 6 bases from V and 5 bases from J, with 23 bases between. The CDR3 coding sequence is TGCAGTGCGCCCTCGCCCAAGGATCAAGGGGACGAGCAGTACTTC. It is translated as CSAPSPKDQGDEQYF.

The chain is built from TRBV18 and TRBJ1-6; a weak D match, TRBD1 (6 bases). The V end lost 3 bases, the J end lost 12 bases, and 18 bases lay between the germline ends. CDR1 KGHSH and CDR2 LQKENI come from the germline V gene. This CDR3 region has 15 residues. The CDR3 DNA sequence: TGTGCCAGCTCACCCGAAATCCGGGACACCGGACCCCTCCACTTT. Translated: CASSPEIRDTGPLHF.

The chain uses TRBV3-1 and TRBJ1-6, with D possibly TRBD1 on 5 matching bases. Looked up from germline, CDR1 is LGHDT and CDR2 is YNNKEL (reference sequence). V lost 5 bases to trimming and J lost 0 bases, with 11 bases between them. The CDR3 has 16 residues. The CDR3 loop reads CASSSRGGSYNSPLHF. For the CDR3, the DNA is TGTGCCAGCAGCTCCCGGGGGGGCTCCTATAATTCACCCCTCCACTTT. The whole variable domain, remainder taken from reference TRBV3-1 and TRBJ1-6, is DTAVSQTPKYLVTQMGNDKSIKCEQNLGHDTMYWYKQDSKKFLKIMFSYNNKELIINETVPNRFSPKSPDKAHLNLHINSLELGDSAVYFCASSSRGGSYNSPLHFGNGTRLTVT.

This clonotype was recorded a few times. This chain links TRBV14 with TRBJ2-1, with 7 bases matching TRBD2. The V and J ends lost 3 bases and 0 bases, in that order; junction bases with no gene match: 2. The CDR3 covers 15 residues. The V gene's germline CDR1 is SGHDN and CDR2 FVKESK. The CDR3 here is CASSQGGSSYNEQFF. CDR3 nucleotides: TGTGCCAGCAGCCAGGGCGGGAGCTCCTACAATGAGCAGTTCTTC.

This clonotype has more than one count but fewer than ten. This chain links TRBV27 with TRBJ2-1, with 8 bases matching TRBD2. The CDR3 runs to 16 residues. Germline CDR1 is MNHEY and CDR2 is SMNVEV (reference sequence). The junction had 6 bases not matched to a gene; V was cut back by 2 bases and J by 3 bases. CDR3 loop: CASSLSGTRIYNEQFF. The DNA for the CDR3 is TGTGCCAGCAGTTTAAGTGGGACTAGGATCTACAATGAGCAGTTCTTC.

This clonotype was detected many times. The chain has TRBV3-1 and TRBJ2-1; 11 bases line up with TRBD2. V dropped 3 bases and J dropped 8; count of bases not matched to a gene: 9. This CDR3 contains 16 residues. CDR1 and CDR2 from the germline V gene are LGHDT and YNNKEL (reference sequence). This chain's CDR3 is CASSHDIAGGSDEQFF. In DNA, the CDR3 is TGTGCCAGCAGCCACGATATAGCGGGAGGGTCCGATGAGCAGTTCTTC.

This clonotype was counted many times. V usage is TRBV18 and J usage is TRBJ1-4, with a possible D match to TRBD1 (5 bases). Looked up from germline, CDR1 is KGHSH and CDR2 is LQKENI. V dropped 2 bases and J dropped 0 bases, with 10 bases sitting between them. The CDR3 spans 16 residues. CDR3 sequence reads: CASSPVTAPTNEKLFF. DNA for the CDR3: TGTGCCAGCTCACCAGTGACAGCACCAACTAATGAAAAACTGTTTTTT.

The chain has TRBV6-1 and TRBJ2-2; D ambiguous. Trimming stripped 2 bases from V and 2 bases from J, with 9 bases between. CDR1 and CDR2 (germline): MNHNS, SASEGT. The CDR3 extends over 15 amino acids. DNA for the CDR3: TGTGCCAGCAGTGAACCTCGGGCCAACACCGGGGAGCTGTTTTTT. Its protein product is CASSEPRANTGELFF.

This clonotype has ten or more counts. This chain joins TRBV2 and TRBJ2-1; D possibly corresponds to TRBD1 (6 bases). Germline CDR1 SNHLY, CDR2 FYNNEI. The CDR3 runs 14 residues. V lost 6 bases, J lost 5 bases, and 14 bases lay in between. The CDR3 DNA sequence: TGTGCCAGCAGGATCAGGGGCCGCGACAATGAGCAGTTCTTC. This sequence encodes CASRIRGRDNEQFF.

This clonotype was observed a handful of times. The chain recombines TRBV20-1 with TRBJ2-7; the D gene is possibly TRBD1 (6 bases). Deletions cut 3 bases from V and 4 bases from J, with 13 bases between. CDR1 is DFQATT, CDR2 SNEGSKA, per germline (reference sequence). This CDR3 has 13 amino acids. The CDR3 protein is CSASTPDSYEQYF. The CDR3 nucleotides read TGCAGTGCTAGCACCCCGGACAGTTACGAGCAGTACTTC.

The gene calls are TRBV6-2 or TRBV6-3 and TRBJ2-2, with TRBD1 identical over 7 bases. Looked up from germline, CDR1 is MNHEY and CDR2 is SVGEGT. Germline trimming cut 6 bases from V and 2 bases from J; bases unmatched to any gene: 3. The CDR3 is 14 residues long. For the CDR3, the DNA is TGTGCCAGCAGGACAGGGCCCAACACCGGGGAGCTGTTTTTT. This sequence encodes CASRTGPNTGELFF.